The 18 T cell receptor beta chains presented below share a single source sample, sequenced in a study of graft-versus-host responses after intestinal transplantation. Their recognized antigens are unknown. Only in-frame clones appear in the TCRdb table, and some are missing; sequencing was by immunoSEQ multiplex PCR. The profile shows 70,000 to 95,000 clones, about nine tenths of them singletons. The sample consisted of unstimulated CD4+ T cells sorted from spleen or lymph node cells, taken before intestinal transplant. The origin of the receptors is a human donor who received an intestinal transplant.

This clone came up once. The chain joins TRBV2 to TRBJ1-5; TRBD1 matches at 10 bases. CDR3 size: 15 residues. Germline V gene lookup returns CDR1 SNHLY and CDR2 FYNNEI. V dropped 0 bases and J dropped 6; count of bases not matched to a gene: 2. CDR3 coding DNA: TGTGCCAGCAGTGAAGCAGGGACAGGGGTTCAGCCCCAGCATTTT. Amino acid sequence: CASSEAGTGVQPQHF.

This clone has more than one count but fewer than ten. The chain combines TRBV4-1 with TRBJ2-5; possibly TRBD1 for D (6 bases). The germline V and J ends were trimmed by 4 bases and 1 base, with 13 bases remaining between them. Germline CDR1 and CDR2: MGHRA and YSYEKL. The CDR3 totals 15 residues. The CDR3 reads CASSLGAGAQETQYF. The DNA for the CDR3 is TGCGCCAGCAGCCTGGGTGCAGGGGCCCAAGAGACCCAGTACTTC.

The V gene is TRBV4-2, the J gene TRBJ2-5; unclear D gene. Trimming removed 0 bases at V and 2 bases at J, with 7 bases between. Germline loops: CDR1 LGHNA, CDR2 YNFKEQ. The length of the CDR3 is 14 residues. The CDR3 DNA is TGTGCCAGCAGCCAAGATGCAGGACAAGAGACCCAGTACTTC. It yields the protein CASSQDAGQETQYF.

The CDR3 DNA reads TGCAGTGCTAGAGAGTCTTTAGCTTTCTTT. It specifies CSARESLAFF. J is TRBJ1-1 and V is TRBV20-1; no firm D call. V lost 0 bases and J 10 bases, leaving 6 bases between the germline ends. The CDR3 has 10 residues. Germline assignment: CDR1 DFQATT and CDR2 SNEGSKA (reference sequence).

The rearrangement links TRBV21-1 to TRBJ1-6; TRBD1, as called in the table, went unchecked against the DNA. TRBV21-1 is an annotated pseudogene. The CDR3 spans 19 residues. CDR3 in DNA: TGTGCCAGCAGCACCAGGGGAGTTGTTACCCGAACGAGGGATTCACCCCTCCACTTT. Encoded protein: CASSTRGVVTRTRDSPLHF.

The rearrangement links TRBV7-3 to TRBJ2-2, with unresolved D. CDR1 and CDR2 (germline): SGHTA, FQGTGA. The V and J ends lost 6 bases and 6 bases respectively, with 14 bases between them. The CDR3 runs 14 residues. CDR3 amino acids: CASSPQVSSGELFF. Written as DNA, the CDR3 is TGTGCCAGCAGTCCGCAAGTTAGCTCCGGGGAGCTGTTTTTT. Full variable domain (missing parts from reference TRBV7-3 and TRBJ2-2): GAGVSQTPSNKVTEKGKYVELRCDPISGHTALYWYRQSLGQGPEFLIYFQGTGAADDSGLPNDRFFAVRPEGSVSTLKIQRTERGDSAVYLCASSPQVSSGELFFGEGSRLTVL.

This chain connects TRBV4-1 to TRBJ1-5; 8 positions match TRBD1. Germline trimming cut 5 bases from V and 2 bases from J; bases unmatched to any gene: 5. CDR3 length equals 15 residues. Germline CDR1 MGHRA, CDR2 YSYEKL. The CDR3 here is CASSTTGVGNQPQHF. The CDR3 DNA follows: TGCGCCAGCAGCACGACAGGGGTGGGCAATCAGCCCCAGCATTTT.

This chain joins TRBV13 and TRBJ1-1, with D tentatively TRBD1 (6 bases). Trimming stripped 2 bases from V and 7 bases from J, with 20 bases between. Germline CDR1 and CDR2: PRHDT and FYEKMQ (reference sequence). The CDR3 length is 16 residues. The CDR3 region is CASSLYGVGGGGEAFF. The CDR3 DNA is TGTGCCAGCAGCTTATACGGCGTCGGGGGCGGGGGTGAAGCTTTCTTT.

V usage is TRBV7-9 and J usage is TRBJ2-7; 8 bases fit TRBD1. The CDR3 totals 15 residues. CDR1 SEHNR and CDR2 FQNEAQ come from the germline V gene (reference sequence). Germline trimming cut 5 bases from V and 2 bases from J; bases unmatched to any gene: 8. For the CDR3, the DNA is TGTGCCAGCAGCCAAACCGGGACAGGAGCCTACGAGCAGTACTTC. It is translated as CASSQTGTGAYEQYF.

The V gene is TRBV4-1, the J gene TRBJ1-3, with D unresolved. Trimming shortened V by 1 base and J by 0 bases, and 7 bases separated the two germline ends. Germline assignment: CDR1 MGHRA and CDR2 YSYEKL. The CDR3 spans 15 residues. As DNA, the CDR3 is TGCGCCAGCAGCCAAGCCCATCACTCTGGAAACACCATATATTTT. This encodes CASSQAHHSGNTIYF.

The V and J genes are TRBV18 and TRBJ2-6; the match to TRBD2 covers 10 bases. This CDR3 spans 18 amino acids. Germline V gene data show CDR1 as KGHSH and CDR2 as LQKENI. Trimming cost V 3 bases and J 3 bases; bases outside gene matches: 8. The DNA of the CDR3 is TGTGCCAGCTCACCCATAGCGGGGGGAAGTTATGGGGCCAACGTCCTGACTTTC. Its translation is CASSPIAGGSYGANVLTF.

This sequence joins TRBV10-3 and TRBJ2-1; a possible D gene is TRBD2 (6 bases). The CDR3 covers 15 residues. Trimming removed 4 bases from V and 0 bases from J, with 10 bases in between. The germline V gene has CDR1 ENHRY and CDR2 SYGVKD. This CDR3 reads CAISAPSDSYNEQFF. DNA of the CDR3: TGTGCCATCAGTGCTCCTAGCGACTCCTACAATGAGCAGTTCTTC.

The chain employs TRBV5-1 and TRBJ1-4; 8 nucleotides match TRBD1. Germline V gene data show CDR1 as SGHRS and CDR2 as YFSETQ. Unmatched junction bases numbered 4, after V lost 3 bases and J lost 3 bases. The CDR3 consists of 15 residues. DNA of the CDR3: TGCGCCAGCAGCTACAGGGGGAGCCCTAATGAAAAACTGTTTTTT. This sequence encodes CASSYRGSPNEKLFF. The full variable domain, in which reference TRBV5-1 and TRBJ1-4 provide the parts outside the CDR3, is KAGVTQTPRYLIKTRGQQVTLSCSPISGHRSVSWYQQTPGQGLQFLFEYFSETQRNKGNFPGRFSGRQFSNSRSEMNVSTLELGDSALYLCASSYRGSPNEKLFFGSGTQLSVL.

Of note for this clone: This sample includes further DNA sequences coding for the same CDR3. The V and J genes are TRBV20-1 and TRBJ1-2, with unresolved D. The V end was cut by 6 bases, the J end by 4 bases, with 9 bases between. Germline-derived CDR1 and CDR2 are DFQATT and SNEGSKA (reference sequence). The CDR3 contains 11 residues. The CDR3, as DNA: TGCAGTGCGGGCCCAGGCTATGGCTACACCTTC. Amino acid sequence: CSAGPGYGYTF.

The V gene is TRBV7-8, the J gene TRBJ1-5, with unresolved D. The germline CDR1 and CDR2 sequences are SGHVS and FQNEAQ. V gave up 1 base and J gave up 4 bases, with 5 bases separating them. There are 13 residues in the CDR3. The CDR3 region has the DNA TGTGCCAGCAGCTTAGTATTGAATCAGCCCCAGCATTTT. Protein: CASSLVLNQPQHF.

The CDR3 sequence: CASTGGARTGELFF. Written as DNA, the CDR3 is TGCGCCAGCACGGGGGGCGCGAGGACCGGGGAGCTGTTTTTT. This chain uses TRBV10-1 with TRBJ2-2; D might be TRBD2 (7 bases). The germline V gene encodes CDR1 WNHNN and CDR2 SYGVQD (reference sequence). This CDR3 contains 14 residues. Trimming stripped 7 bases from V and 5 bases from J, with 14 bases between.

The chain joins TRBV10-2 to TRBJ2-3, with D possibly TRBD2 on 5 matching bases. The germline V and J ends were trimmed by 4 bases and 5 bases, with 13 bases remaining between them. Germline CDR1 and CDR2: WSHSY and SAAADI. This CDR3 is built from 14 residues. In DNA form, the CDR3 reads TGCGCCAGCAGTGGGCTAGCAGGAGGAGATACGCAGTATTTT. Protein: CASSGLAGGDTQYF.

This sequence joins TRBV7-6 and TRBJ2-2, with a possible D match to TRBD2 (5 bases). V was clipped by 2 bases and J by 2 bases, with 9 bases between them. The CDR3 totals 15 residues. In germline, CDR1 is SGHVS, CDR2 FNYEAQ. CDR3 sequence: CASSLYGDNTGELFF. In nucleotides, the CDR3 is TGTGCCAGCAGCTTATACGGGGATAACACCGGGGAGCTGTTTTTT.